These T cell receptor beta chains were read from a single sample in a study of early T cells in non-severe SARS-CoV-2 infection. TCRdb reprocessed the 5' RACE reads with MiXCR, giving one entry per CDR3 protein. Seen here are about 110,000 distinct CDR3 sequences, 9.5% to 13% observed once, and the top ten hold less than 3.5%. The sample comprised whole blood. The receptors here all came from an adult who was a healthcare worker with PCR-confirmed SARS-CoV-2 infection or an uninfected control (not recorded which). Both conserved end residues are part of each CDR3. The D gene is left open where the match is weak. Expanded clones get a size class; other rows say once, few or many, or leave the size out.

v_call: TRBV19
d_call: -
j_call: TRBJ2-7
clone_size: few
cdr3_aa: CASSIVQGLRHEQYF
cdr3_nt: TGTGCCAGTAGTATAGTCCAAGGGTTGAGACACGAGCAGTACTTC

v_call: TRBV29-1
d_call: -
j_call: TRBJ2-7
clone_size: -
cdr3_aa: CSVERVGEQYF
cdr3_nt: TGCAGCGTTGAAAGGGTCGGCGAGCAGTACTTC

v_call: TRBV5-1
d_call: -
j_call: TRBJ2-2
clone_size: -
cdr3_aa: CASFIGAGTGELFF
cdr3_nt: TGCGCCAGTTTCATAGGGGCGGGCACCGGGGAGCTGTTTTTT

v_call: TRBV6-6
d_call: TRBD2
j_call: TRBJ2-5
clone_size: many
cdr3_aa: CASSRPGLDQETQYF
cdr3_nt: TGTGCCAGCAGCCGACCGGGACTAGACCAAGAGACCCAGTACTTC

v_call: TRBV27
d_call: TRBD1
j_call: TRBJ1-2
clone_size: many
cdr3_aa: CASSPLDRVNYGYTF
cdr3_nt: TGTGCCAGCAGCCCTCTTGACAGGGTCAACTATGGCTACACCTTC

v_call: TRBV30
d_call: TRBD2
j_call: TRBJ2-7
clone_size: few
cdr3_aa: CAWRTRGAYEQYF
cdr3_nt: TGTGCCTGGAGGACGCGGGGGGCCTACGAGCAGTACTTC

v_call: TRBV20-1
d_call: -
j_call: TRBJ2-2
clone_size: many
cdr3_aa: CSALKGGRFFSNTGELFF
cdr3_nt: TGCAGTGCTCTCAAAGGCGGCAGGTTCTTTAGCAACACCGGGGAGCTGTTTTTT

v_call: TRBV30
d_call: -
j_call: TRBJ2-3
clone_size: few
cdr3_aa: CAWTKGTDTQYF
cdr3_nt: TGTGCCTGGACGAAGGGCACAGATACGCAGTATTTT

v_call: TRBV29-1
d_call: -
j_call: TRBJ2-3
clone_size: few
cdr3_aa: CSVVWGETSTDTQYF
cdr3_nt: TGCAGCGTTGTTTGGGGCGAGACCAGCACAGATACGCAGTATTTT

v_call: TRBV7-9
d_call: -
j_call: TRBJ1-2
clone_size: -
cdr3_aa: CASSPGLNYGYTF
cdr3_nt: TGTGCCAGCAGCCCCGGCCTAAACTATGGCTACACCTTC

v_call: TRBV7-2
d_call: TRBD2
j_call: TRBJ2-7
clone_size: few
cdr3_aa: CASSLSGGTDYEQYF
cdr3_nt: TGTGCCAGCAGCTTAAGCGGGGGAACAGATTACGAGCAGTACTTC

v_call: TRBV11-2
d_call: TRBD2
j_call: TRBJ2-7
clone_size: -
cdr3_aa: CASSSHAGTSGSYEQYF
cdr3_nt: TGTGCCAGCAGCTCACACGCCGGGACTAGCGGGAGTTACGAGCAGTACTTC

v_call: TRBV11-2
d_call: -
j_call: TRBJ2-5
clone_size: -
cdr3_aa: CASSKREETQYF
cdr3_nt: TGTGCCAGCAGCAAACGGGAAGAGACCCAGTACTTC

v_call: TRBV9
d_call: TRBD1
j_call: TRBJ1-3
clone_size: few
cdr3_aa: CASSSEGTGGNTIYF
cdr3_nt: TGTGCCAGCAGCTCAGAGGGGACAGGAGGAAACACCATATATTTT

v_call: TRBV5-1
d_call: -
j_call: TRBJ2-2
clone_size: few
cdr3_aa: CASSLVRADTGELFF
cdr3_nt: TGCGCCAGCAGCTTGGTGAGGGCGGACACCGGGGAGCTGTTTTTT

v_call: TRBV28
d_call: TRBD2
j_call: TRBJ2-5
clone_size: -
cdr3_aa: CASSLPPGLLEETQYF
cdr3_nt: TGTGCCAGCAGTCTACCTCCGGGACTACTCGAAGAGACCCAGTACTTC

v_call: TRBV27
d_call: -
j_call: TRBJ2-7
clone_size: few
cdr3_aa: CASSYGSTYEQYF
cdr3_nt: TGTGCCAGCAGTTACGGGTCCACCTACGAGCAGTACTTC

v_call: TRBV15
d_call: TRBD2
j_call: TRBJ2-3
clone_size: few
cdr3_aa: CATSRDRQRGPSTDTQYF
cdr3_nt: TGTGCCACCAGCAGAGATCGGCAGCGGGGGCCTAGCACAGATACGCAGTATTTT

v_call: TRBV6-6
d_call: TRBD2
j_call: TRBJ2-3
clone_size: -
cdr3_aa: CASSAVGLAATDTQYF
cdr3_nt: TGTGCCAGCAGCGCGGTCGGACTAGCGGCCACAGATACGCAGTATTTT

v_call: TRBV2
d_call: TRBD2
j_call: TRBJ2-7
clone_size: many
cdr3_aa: CASSEELAGTYEQYF
cdr3_nt: TGTGCCAGCAGTGAAGAACTAGCGGGGACCTACGAGCAGTACTTC

v_call: TRBV2
d_call: -
j_call: TRBJ2-1
clone_size: -
cdr3_aa: CASKVNEQFF
cdr3_nt: TGTGCCAGCAAGGTTAATGAACAGTTCTTC

v_call: TRBV30
d_call: TRBD1
j_call: TRBJ1-1
clone_size: few
cdr3_aa: CAWPKTGGTEAFF
cdr3_nt: TGTGCCTGGCCGAAGACAGGGGGCACTGAAGCTTTCTTT

v_call: TRBV20-1
d_call: -
j_call: TRBJ2-1
clone_size: few
cdr3_aa: CSAPDWSSYNEQFF
cdr3_nt: TGCAGTGCACCCGACTGGAGCTCCTACAATGAGCAGTTCTTC

v_call: TRBV20-1
d_call: TRBD2
j_call: TRBJ2-7
clone_size: many
cdr3_aa: CSASPLSVGGASYEQYF
cdr3_nt: TGCAGTGCTAGCCCCTTGAGCGTCGGGGGGGCCTCCTACGAGCAGTACTTC

v_call: TRBV5-5
d_call: -
j_call: TRBJ2-2
clone_size: -
cdr3_aa: CASSFLPAGTNTGELFF
cdr3_nt: TGTGCCAGCAGCTTTCTGCCCGCCGGGACGAACACCGGGGAGCTGTTTTTT

v_call: TRBV5-6
d_call: TRBD1
j_call: TRBJ2-2
clone_size: many
cdr3_aa: CASSIGTGGTGELFF
cdr3_nt: TGTGCCAGCAGCATAGGGACAGGGGGTACAGGGGAGCTGTTTTTT

v_call: TRBV28
d_call: -
j_call: TRBJ2-7
clone_size: few
cdr3_aa: CASSLWDSLHEQYF
cdr3_nt: TGTGCCAGCAGTTTATGGGATAGCCTCCACGAGCAGTACTTC

v_call: TRBV10-3
d_call: -
j_call: TRBJ1-2
clone_size: few
cdr3_aa: CAISASQGGYTF
cdr3_nt: TGTGCCATCAGTGCATCCCAGGGGGGCTACACCTTC

v_call: TRBV2
d_call: -
j_call: TRBJ1-5
clone_size: -
cdr3_aa: CASSEAGRMQPQHF
cdr3_nt: TGTGCCAGCAGTGAAGCGGGGAGGATGCAGCCCCAGCATTTT

v_call: TRBV6-5
d_call: -
j_call: TRBJ1-2
clone_size: -
cdr3_aa: CASSNSPEGLGYTF
cdr3_nt: TGTGCCAGCAGTAACTCCCCCGAGGGGCTTGGCTACACCTTC

v_call: TRBV7-2
d_call: -
j_call: TRBJ1-1
clone_size: few
cdr3_aa: CASSPHRESNTEAFF
cdr3_nt: TGTGCCAGCAGCCCTCACAGGGAGTCGAACACTGAAGCTTTCTTT

v_call: TRBV9
d_call: -
j_call: TRBJ2-3
clone_size: few
cdr3_aa: CASSVAGDTQYF
cdr3_nt: TGTGCCAGCAGCGTAGCGGGAGATACGCAGTATTTT